Reported below is one T cell receptor (beta chain). The V and J ends lost 0 bases and 6 bases respectively, with 13 bases between them. Looked up from germline, CDR1 is SGHRS and CDR2 is YFSETQ. The CDR3 extends over 14 amino acids. This sample was included in a study of technical replicates of blood from several donors. Method: immunoSEQ multiplex PCR; TCRdb's copy keeps in-frame clones and lacks some. The repertoire consists of more than 90,000 clones, with approximately 96% occurring once and the leading ten covering over 0.2%. Specimen: T cells isolated from PBMCs. The chain is built from TRBV5-1 and TRBJ2-7; no reliable D call. The clonotype originates from a human donor in good health. The CDR3 spells CASSLVERLSEQYF. The CDR3 DNA reads TGCGCCAGCAGCTTGGTTGAGAGATTAAGCGAGCAGTACTTC.